This T cell receptor beta chain was profiled in a study of blood T cell repertoires in COVID-19. Whole-study context: Specimens from acute and convalescent COVID-19 originated in the United States, Italy and Spain. PBMCs, B-cell-depleted T cells, or T cells were the source of the cDNA or gDNA that made up the material.

This table comes from immunoSEQ multiplex PCR, and its TCRdb copy is limited to in-frame clones, with some not included. This sample has roughly 99,000 clones, with about four fifths found just once. CDR3 size: 14 residues. The germline V gene has CDR1 MNHEY and CDR2 SVGAGI. The trim removed 6 bases at V and 0 bases at J, leaving 4 bases unmatched. This sequence joins TRBV6-5 and TRBJ2-5, with 7 bases aligning to TRBD2. Sequenced material: peripheral blood. The receptor was derived from a human donor in a cohort sampled during active COVID-19. This chain's CDR3 is CASRRAGYQETQYF. The CDR3 DNA follows: TGTGCCAGCAGGAGAGCGGGGTACCAAGAGACCCAGTACTTC.